This note documents a single T cell receptor beta chain sequence. Its antigen remains unknown. Treatment: approximately 11-day PBMC culture with coronavirus spike peptide pools or control peptides (ViraFEST assay). CD4+ T cells that had been cultured provided DNA sequenced with the Oncomine TCR Beta short-read assay. TCRdb re-called the PCR reads with MiXCR, one entry per CDR3 protein. The sample includes about 3,800 distinct CDR3 sequences, roughly 20% of them seen just once. V trimming: 6 bases; J trimming: 6 bases; junction bases outside the gene matches: 9. The CDR3 is 14 residues long. CDR1 SGHDN and CDR2 FVKESK come from the germline V gene. The record originates from a study of vaccination and CD4 T cells after COVID-19. Study information: At a median approximately 70 days (range 14 to 241) after dose two, post-vaccine samples were obtained.

The sequenced material came from CD4+ T cells from blood, cultured in vitro. The source of this sequence is a human donor who had recovered from COVID-19. The rearrangement joins TRBV14 to TRBJ1-2; 8 positions match TRBD1. CDR3 sequence (DNA): TGTGCCAGCAGTCCCCGAGTCAGGGGGCATGGCTACACCTTC. As protein: CASSPRVRGHGYTF. The complete variable domain, with remaining parts taken from reference TRBV14 and TRBJ1-2, reads EAGVTQFPSHSVIEKGQTVTLRCDPISGHDNLYWYRRVMGKEIKFLLHFVKESKQDESGMPNNRFLAERTGGTYSTLKVQPAELEDSGVYFCASSPRVRGHGYTFGSGTRLTVV.